This T cell receptor (beta chain) came from a study of early T cells in non-severe SARS-CoV-2 infection. Overall study: Sequencing used unsorted whole-blood bulk RNA, so chains lack pairing.

The trim removed 3 bases at V and 10 bases at J, leaving 11 bases unmatched. This CDR3 contains 16 residues. Germline CDR1 reads WNHNN; CDR2 reads SYGVQD (reference sequence). Unique molecular identifiers were attached to individual cDNA molecules. TCRdb itself ran the 5' RACE reads through MiXCR, one entry per CDR3 protein. Of about 57,000 distinct CDR3 sequences listed, approximately 12% were seen once; the top ten hold less than 6%. The genes are TRBV10-1 and TRBJ2-1; TRBD1 matches at 11 bases. The sequencing sample was made of whole blood. The sequence was collected from an adult who was a healthcare worker with PCR-confirmed SARS-CoV-2 infection or an uninfected control (not recorded which). CDR3 amino acids: CASSERTGGSGSEQFF. The CDR3 region has the DNA TGCGCCAGCAGTGAAAGGACAGGGGGCTCTGGTTCGGAGCAGTTCTTC.